This section outlines one T cell receptor (beta chain) sequence together with its context. These data originate in a study of shared clonotypes between healthy human individuals. V gave up 8 bases and J gave up 0 bases, with 14 bases separating them. The CDR3 sequence is 15 residues long. Germline assignment: CDR1 WNHNN and CDR2 SYGVQD (reference sequence). TCRdb's table, derived via immunoSEQ multiplex PCR, lists solely in-frame clones and lacks some. The sample shows under 850,000 clones, 55% to 80% of them seen only once. The sample comprised memory CD4+ T cells sorted from blood. The subset denotes: CD45RA-negative fraction. The rearrangement uses TRBV10-1 and TRBJ1-3; D is unclear. The receptor was isolated from a woman in her thirties in good health. CDR3 nucleotides: TGCGCCAGCCACTCCGACTACAGCTCTGGAAACACCATATATTTT. This sequence encodes CASHSDYSSGNTIYF.